The 7 T cell receptor beta chains below were found in one sample sequenced in a study of blood T cell repertoires in COVID-19 (dated by TCRdb to the early 2020s). The protocol used for the library was the immunoSEQ multiplex PCR assay. TCRdb took over this immuneACCESS table, retaining in-frame rearrangements with V and J assigned. Such tables are incomplete; in checked studies, under half of the missing clones stem from an unresolved V gene, and the remainder is unexplained. The sample profile shows around 230,000 clones; 80% to 90% of them were found once. About 9.9% of the sample rests with the top ten. Sequenced input: peripheral blood. The receptors derive from a man between 50 and 59 years old with COVID-19, enrolled during active disease.

This chain links TRBV6-5 with TRBJ2-2, with a weak D call TRBD1 (5 bases). V shed 6 bases and J shed 1 base, with 9 bases lying between them. From germline, CDR1 is MNHEY and CDR2 SVGAGI. The CDR3 spans 14 residues. The CDR3 DNA sequence: TGTGCCAGCAGCAAAGGACAGAACACCGGGGAGCTGTTTTTT. It yields the protein CASSKGQNTGELFF.

This rearrangement joins TRBV5-8 to TRBJ1-2; a possible D gene is TRBD1 (6 bases). Germline V gene lookup returns CDR1 SGHTS and CDR2 YDEGEE. The CDR3 has 14 amino acids. Trimming pared 4 bases from V and 3 bases from J, leaving 13 bases between. For the CDR3, the DNA is TGTGCCAGCAGCCCTCAGGGGATTGACTATGGCTACACCTTC. Amino acids: CASSPQGIDYGYTF.

The chain has TRBV14 and TRBJ2-1; 9 positions agree with TRBD2. Per germline, CDR1 SGHDN and CDR2 FVKESK. This CDR3 is built from 18 residues. V lost 4 bases and J lost 7; bases outside the gene matches: 17. The CDR3 sequence: CASSPIARASGDANEQFF. The DNA of the CDR3 is TGTGCCAGCAGCCCCATCGCTCGGGCTAGCGGGGACGCAAATGAGCAGTTCTTC. The full variable domain, in which reference TRBV14 and TRBJ2-1 provide the parts outside the CDR3, is EAGVTQFPSHSVIEKGQTVTLRCDPISGHDNLYWYRRVMGKEIKFLLHFVKESKQDESGMPNNRFLAERTGGTYSTLKVQPAELEDSGVYFCASSPIARASGDANEQFFGPGTRLTVL.

The chain employs TRBV6-2 or TRBV6-3 and TRBJ2-1; 10 nucleotides align to TRBD2. Germline V CDR1 and CDR2: MNHEY, SVGEGT. The CDR3 consists of 17 residues. With V trimmed by 0 bases and J by 9 bases, 11 bases remained unmatched. The CDR3 sequence is CASSYSSNSGRLGEQFF. The CDR3 DNA sequence: TGTGCCAGCAGTTACTCGAGTAATAGCGGGAGGTTGGGTGAGCAGTTCTTC.

The chain has TRBV25-1 and TRBJ2-7; D perhaps matches TRBD1 (5 bases). There are 18 residues in the CDR3. Looked up from germline, CDR1 is MGHDK and CDR2 is SYGVNS. Trimming pared 7 bases from V and 4 bases from J, leaving 29 bases between. The CDR3 coding sequence is TGTGCCAGCAACACCCCATTCAGGGTAGCCCAACTATCTTACGAGCAGTACTTC. Protein sequence: CASNTPFRVAQLSYEQYF.

The chain employs TRBV24-1 and TRBJ2-3; D unresolved. Trimming removed 3 bases from V and 0 bases from J, with 9 bases in between. Germline V gene lookup returns CDR1 KGHDR and CDR2 SFDVKD. This CDR3 region has 15 residues. The CDR3 coding sequence is TGTGCCACCAGTGATCCAGACATTAGCACAGATACGCAGTATTTT. This translates into CATSDPDISTDTQYF.

This chain links TRBV6-5 with TRBJ1-6, with 7 positions matching TRBD1. CDR3 length equals 16 residues. The V gene end was trimmed by 2 bases and the J gene end by 5 bases; junction bases not matched to a gene: 6. Germline V lookup: CDR1 MNHEY, CDR2 SVGAGI. CDR3 in amino acids: CASSYQSGGNNSPLHF. CDR3 DNA sequence: TGTGCCAGCAGTTACCAATCAGGGGGGAATAATTCACCCCTCCACTTT.